Below are 7 T cell receptor beta chains sequenced from a single sample in a study of beta chain features in type 1 diabetes. The whole isolated RNA underwent reverse transcription, so sequencing captured expressed TCRB transcripts. Some clones are missing from TCRdb's copy, which holds only in-frame ones; the method was immunoSEQ multiplex PCR. The sample consists of hundreds of thousands of clones, around 15% of them appearing once. The material sequenced was naive CD4+ T cells from blood. These receptors all stem from a young man in good health.

The chain recombines TRBV30 with TRBJ1-2; TRBD1 agrees at 7 bases. Germline V gene sequence: CDR1 GTSNPN, CDR2 SVGIG (reference sequence). The CDR3 is 14 residues long. Unmatched junction bases numbered 5, after V lost 0 bases and J lost 4 bases. The CDR3 reads CAWSVGGAGYGYTF. The CDR3 DNA sequence: TGTGCCTGGAGTGTAGGGGGCGCCGGCTATGGCTACACCTTC.

V gene TRBV11-2 combines with J gene TRBJ2-7; possible D gene TRBD2, 7 bases. Germline V gives CDR1 SGHAT, CDR2 FQNNGV. The ends were cut back, 3 bases at V and 6 bases at J, with 18 bases in the middle. The CDR3 spans 15 residues. CDR3 DNA sequence: TGTGCCAGCAGCTTGGGGGCAGGGAGGGGAGCCGAGCAGTACTTC. Protein: CASSLGAGRGAEQYF.

This chain connects TRBV9 to TRBJ1-1; D possibly corresponds to TRBD1 (6 bases). CDR3 length: 14 amino acids. The V gene lost 0 bases and the J gene lost 4 bases, with 10 bases spanning the gap. Germline V CDR1 and CDR2: SGDLS, YYNGEE. CDR3 in amino acids: CASSVAQGGTEAFF. As DNA, the CDR3 is TGTGCCAGCAGCGTAGCACAGGGCGGCACTGAAGCTTTCTTT.

In its sample, this clone was seen a few times. The chain uses TRBV2 and TRBJ2-3, with a tentative D call TRBD2 (5 bases). Germline V gives CDR1 SNHLY, CDR2 FYNNEI. This CDR3 comprises 15 residues. Between the trimmed V and J ends, which lost 4 bases and 2 bases, there was a span of 13 bases. Here the CDR3 reads CASSAIARSTDTQYF. The CDR3 nucleotides read TGTGCCAGCAGTGCTATAGCGCGATCCACAGATACGCAGTATTTT.

In DNA form, the CDR3 reads TGTGCCAGTAGTACGGGACTCCTAAAGGGAACTGAAGCTTTCTTT. Its translation: CASSTGLLKGTEAFF. The chain links TRBV19 to TRBJ1-1, with D perhaps TRBD1 (5 bases). The CDR3 length is 15 residues. Germline CDR1 is LNHDA and CDR2 is SQIVND (reference sequence). Trimming removed 4 bases from V and 5 bases from J, with 17 bases in between. Full variable domain (outside the CDR3, taken from reference TRBV19 and TRBJ1-1): DGGITQSPKYLFRKEGQNVTLSCEQNLNHDAMYWYRQDPGQGLRLIYYSQIVNDFQKGDIAEGYSVSREKKESFPLTVTSAQKNPTAFYLCASSTGLLKGTEAFFGQGTRLTVV.

The rearrangement joins TRBV29-1 to TRBJ1-1; D remains unclear. CDR1 and CDR2 (germline): SQVTM, ANQGSEA. CDR3 length: 13 residues. V gave up 5 bases and J gave up 5 bases, with 15 bases separating them. The CDR3, as DNA: TGCAGCGTTTCTTCCCGAACGAGGACTGAAGCTTTCTTT. It encodes CSVSSRTRTEAFF. Full variable domain (remainder filled in from reference TRBV29-1 and TRBJ1-1): SAVISQKPSRDICQRGTSLTIQCQVDSQVTMMFWYRQQPGQSLTLIATANQGSEATYESGFVIDKFPISRPNLTFSTLTVSNMSPEDSSIYLCSVSSRTRTEAFFGQGTRLTVV.

The CDR3 protein is CASSVAAGLAGGPLLLQETQYF. DNA for the CDR3: TGTGCCAGCAGCGTAGCGGCGGGACTAGCGGGAGGGCCCCTACTCCTCCAAGAGACCCAGTACTTC. This rearrangement joins TRBV9 to TRBJ2-5, with 16 positions matching TRBD2. CDR1 and CDR2 (germline): SGDLS, YYNGEE. J was trimmed by 1 base and V by 0 bases; bases with no gene match: 15. This CDR3 is built from 22 residues.